These 7 T cell receptor beta chains share one sample of origin, sequenced in a study of early T cells in non-severe SARS-CoV-2 infection. TCRdb itself ran the 5' RACE reads through MiXCR, one entry per CDR3 protein. The sample lists roughly 110,000 distinct CDR3 sequences, around 10% occurring once. The sequencing sample was made of whole blood. The receptors shown here come from an adult who was a healthcare worker with PCR-confirmed SARS-CoV-2 infection or an uninfected control (not recorded which).

For the CDR3, the DNA is TGCGCCAGCAGTGAGTCAAGCGTCGAGCAGTACTTC. This gives the protein CASSESSVEQYF. V gene TRBV10-2 combines with J gene TRBJ2-7; D gene ambiguous. The CDR3 contains 12 residues. The germline CDR1 and CDR2 sequences are WSHSY and SAAADI. V shed 0 bases and J shed 6 bases, with 6 bases lying between them.

In this sample, this clonotype turned up a few times. The V gene is TRBV3-1, the J gene TRBJ2-1; weak D call: TRBD2 (6 bases). Germline V gene data show CDR1 as LGHDT and CDR2 as YNNKEL (reference sequence). Trimming took 0 bases from V and 2 from J, leaving 8 bases between them. The CDR3 consists of 15 residues. Written as DNA, the CDR3 is TGTGCCAGCAGCCAAGAACCGGGGGCCTACAATGAGCAGTTCTTC. Translation: CASSQEPGAYNEQFF.

The genes are TRBV5-1 and TRBJ2-1, with 16 nucleotides matching TRBD2. The CDR3 loop spans 18 amino acids. Trimming at V came to 2 bases and at J to 2 bases, leaving 4 bases not matched to a gene. The germline V gene has CDR1 SGHRS and CDR2 YFSETQ. The DNA of the CDR3 is TGCGCCAGCAGCTTCCAAGGGACTAGCGGGGGGGCCTACAATGAGCAGTTCTTC. Its protein product is CASSFQGTSGGAYNEQFF.

This clonotype was counted at least ten times. The chain has TRBV12-3 or TRBV12-4 and TRBJ2-3; 13 bases fit TRBD2. The CDR3 totals 13 residues. V dropped 6 bases and J dropped 6; count of bases not matched to a gene: 0. The CDR3 loop reads CASRTSGRDTQYF. CDR3 nucleotide sequence: TGTGCCAGCAGGACTAGCGGGAGGGATACGCAGTATTTT.

This clonotype was observed at least ten times. The CDR3 region is CASSFTNSPLHF. In nucleotides, the CDR3 is TGTGCCAGCAGTTTCACGAATTCACCCCTCCACTTT. J is TRBJ1-6 and V is TRBV27; no clear D. The germline V gene has CDR1 MNHEY and CDR2 SMNVEV (reference sequence). V was cut by 3 bases and J by 7 bases, with 4 bases left in between. This CDR3 is built from 12 residues.

At least ten counts were recorded for this clonotype. The chain carries TRBV11-2 and TRBJ2-1; no reliable D call. This CDR3 region has 12 residues. Trimming stripped 5 bases from V and 9 bases from J, with 11 bases between. The germline V gene has CDR1 SGHAT and CDR2 FQNNGV. CDR3 residues: CASSPLDLEQFF. CDR3 nucleotides: TGTGCCAGCAGCCCGCTCGACCTTGAGCAGTTCTTC. Combining the CDR3 with reference TRBV11-2 and TRBJ2-1 gives the whole variable domain EAGVAQSPRYKIIEKRQSVAFWCNPISGHATLYWYQQILGQGPKLLIQFQNNGVVDDSQLPKDRFSAERLKGVDSTLKIQPAKLEDSAVYLCASSPLDLEQFFGPGTRLTVL.

This clonotype was counted many times. The rearrangement uses TRBV20-1 and TRBJ2-7, with 8 positions matching TRBD1. The junction had 7 bases not matched to a gene; V was cut back by 6 bases and J by 3 bases. CDR1 DFQATT and CDR2 SNEGSKA come from the germline V gene (reference sequence). This CDR3 has 13 residues. The CDR3 sequence is CSAPGQADYEQYF. CDR3 in DNA: TGCAGTGCCCCGGGACAGGCGGACTACGAGCAGTACTTC.